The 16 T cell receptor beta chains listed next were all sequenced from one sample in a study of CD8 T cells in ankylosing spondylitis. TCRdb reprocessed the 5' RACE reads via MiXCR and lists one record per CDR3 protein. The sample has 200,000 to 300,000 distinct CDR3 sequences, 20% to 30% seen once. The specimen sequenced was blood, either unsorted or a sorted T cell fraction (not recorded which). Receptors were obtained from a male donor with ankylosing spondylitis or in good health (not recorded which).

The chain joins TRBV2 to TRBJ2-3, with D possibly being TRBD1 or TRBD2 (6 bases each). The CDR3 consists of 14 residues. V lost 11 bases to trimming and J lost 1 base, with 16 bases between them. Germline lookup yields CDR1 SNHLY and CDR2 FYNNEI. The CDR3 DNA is TGTGCCTCGGGGGCCCACTCGGGCACAGATACGCAGTATTTT. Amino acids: CASGAHSGTDTQYF.

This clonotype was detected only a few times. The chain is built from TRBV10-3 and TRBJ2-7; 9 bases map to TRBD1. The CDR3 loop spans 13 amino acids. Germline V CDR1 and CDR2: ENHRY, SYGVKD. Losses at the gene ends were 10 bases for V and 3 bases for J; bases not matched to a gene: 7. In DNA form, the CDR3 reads TGTGCCACCGCCCGGGACAGGGACTACGAGCAGTACTTC. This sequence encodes CATARDRDYEQYF.

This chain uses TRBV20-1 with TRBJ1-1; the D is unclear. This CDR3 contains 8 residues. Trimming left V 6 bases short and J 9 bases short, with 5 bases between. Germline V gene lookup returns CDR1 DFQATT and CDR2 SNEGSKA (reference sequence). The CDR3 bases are TGCAGTGCGGTTAAAGCTTTCTTT. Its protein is CSAVKAFF.

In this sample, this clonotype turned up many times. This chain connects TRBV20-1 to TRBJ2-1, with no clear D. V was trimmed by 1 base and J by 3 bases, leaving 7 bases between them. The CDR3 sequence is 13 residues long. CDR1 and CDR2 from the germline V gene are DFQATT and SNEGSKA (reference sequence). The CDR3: CSARVAVYNEQFF. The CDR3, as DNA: TGCAGTGCTAGAGTGGCTGTCTACAATGAGCAGTTCTTC.

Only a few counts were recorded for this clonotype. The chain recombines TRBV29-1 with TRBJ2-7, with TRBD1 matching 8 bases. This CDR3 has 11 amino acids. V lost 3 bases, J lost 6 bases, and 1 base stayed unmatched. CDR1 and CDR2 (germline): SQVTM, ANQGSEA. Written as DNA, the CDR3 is TGCAGCGTTGAGACAGGGGCCGAGCAGTACTTC. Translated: CSVETGAEQYF.

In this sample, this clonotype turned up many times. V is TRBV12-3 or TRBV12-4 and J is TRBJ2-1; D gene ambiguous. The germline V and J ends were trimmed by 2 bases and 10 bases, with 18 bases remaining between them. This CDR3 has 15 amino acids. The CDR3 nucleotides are TGTGCCAGCAGTTTAAGAGGCGATGCGGTTAACGAGCAGTTCTTC. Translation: CASSLRGDAVNEQFF.

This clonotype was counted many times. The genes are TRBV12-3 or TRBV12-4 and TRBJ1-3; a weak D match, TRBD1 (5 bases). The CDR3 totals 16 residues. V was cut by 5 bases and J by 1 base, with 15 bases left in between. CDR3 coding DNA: TGTGCCAGCAGTCCGCGGGGCGCGGTTTCTGGAAACACCATATATTTT. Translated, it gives CASSPRGAVSGNTIYF.

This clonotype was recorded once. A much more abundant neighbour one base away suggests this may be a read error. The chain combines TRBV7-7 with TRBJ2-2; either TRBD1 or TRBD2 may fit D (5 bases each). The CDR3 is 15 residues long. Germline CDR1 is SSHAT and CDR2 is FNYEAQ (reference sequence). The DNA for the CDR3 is TGTGCTAGCAGCGAGGGACCGTCGAACACCGGGGAGCTGTTTTTT. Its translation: CASSEGPSNTGELFF.

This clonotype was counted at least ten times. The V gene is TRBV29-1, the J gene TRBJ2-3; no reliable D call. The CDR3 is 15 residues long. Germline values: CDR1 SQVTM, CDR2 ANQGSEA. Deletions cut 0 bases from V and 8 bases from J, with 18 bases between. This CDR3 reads CSVEDRIGNKGTQYF. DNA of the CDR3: TGCAGCGTTGAAGATCGCATCGGCAACAAGGGTACGCAGTATTTT.

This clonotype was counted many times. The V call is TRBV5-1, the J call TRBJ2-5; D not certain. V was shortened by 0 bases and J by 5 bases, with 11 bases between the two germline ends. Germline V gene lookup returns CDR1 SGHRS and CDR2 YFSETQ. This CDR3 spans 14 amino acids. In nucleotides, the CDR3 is TGCGCCAGCAGCTTGGAGCTAGAAGGGGAGACCCAGTACTTC. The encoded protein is CASSLELEGETQYF.

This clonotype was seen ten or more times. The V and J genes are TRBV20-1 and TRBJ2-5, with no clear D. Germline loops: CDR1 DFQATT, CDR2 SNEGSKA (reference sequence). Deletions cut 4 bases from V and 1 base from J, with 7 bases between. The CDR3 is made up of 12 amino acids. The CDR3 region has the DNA TGCAGTGCTAACAGAGTCCAAGAGACCCAGTACTTC. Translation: CSANRVQETQYF.

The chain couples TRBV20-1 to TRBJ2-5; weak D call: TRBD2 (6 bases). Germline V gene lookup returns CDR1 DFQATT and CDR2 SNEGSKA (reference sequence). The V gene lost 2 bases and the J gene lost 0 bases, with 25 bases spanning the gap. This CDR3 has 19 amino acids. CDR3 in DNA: TGCAGTGCTAGACCCACCTTCTCTGGCCCGGGGAGGTACCAAGAGACCCAGTACTTC. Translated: CSARPTFSGPGRYQETQYF.

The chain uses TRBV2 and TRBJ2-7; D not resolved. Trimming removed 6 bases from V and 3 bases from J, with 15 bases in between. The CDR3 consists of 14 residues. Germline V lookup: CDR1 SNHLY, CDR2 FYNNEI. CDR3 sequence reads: CASRGWGSDYEQYF. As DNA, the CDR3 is TGTGCCAGCAGGGGATGGGGTTCCGACTACGAGCAGTACTTC.

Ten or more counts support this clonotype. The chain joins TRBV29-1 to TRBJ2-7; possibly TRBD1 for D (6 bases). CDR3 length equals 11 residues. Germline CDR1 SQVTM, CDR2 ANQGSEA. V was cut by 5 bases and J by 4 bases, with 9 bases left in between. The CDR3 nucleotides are TGCAGCGTTTCGGACAGTTACGAGCAGTACTTC. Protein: CSVSDSYEQYF.

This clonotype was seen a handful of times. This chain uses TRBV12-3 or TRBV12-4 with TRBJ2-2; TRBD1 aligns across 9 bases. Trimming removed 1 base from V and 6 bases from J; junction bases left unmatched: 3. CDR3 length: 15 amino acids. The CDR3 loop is CASSLGDRDAGELFF. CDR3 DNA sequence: TGTGCCAGCAGTTTAGGGGACAGGGACGCCGGGGAGCTGTTTTTT.

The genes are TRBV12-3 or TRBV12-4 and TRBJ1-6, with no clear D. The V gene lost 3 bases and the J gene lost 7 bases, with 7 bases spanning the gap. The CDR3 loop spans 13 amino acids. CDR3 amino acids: CASSFKGNSPLHF. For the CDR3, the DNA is TGTGCCAGCAGTTTTAAAGGAAATTCACCCCTCCACTTT.